One TCR beta chain is described in this entry. This entry comes from a study of shared clonotypes between healthy human individuals. Libraries were prepared by immunoSEQ multiplex PCR; TCRdb keeps only in-frame clonotypes and omits some of them. The sample includes 2.3 million or so clones, over 90% of them seen just once. This CDR3 contains 20 residues. Between the trimmed V and J ends, which lost 8 bases and 9 bases, there was a span of 38 bases. This TCR was sampled from a man aged 18-30 years in good health. Some clones in this sample may be carry-over from other donors' samples. The gene calls are TRBV23-1 and TRBJ2-1, with D maybe TRBD2 (6 bases). TRBV23-1 is an ORF for which the function is uncertain. The sequenced material came from naive CD4+ T cells from PBMCs. The sample's subset: CD45RA+ positively selected. In DNA form, the CDR3 reads TGCGCCAGCGGCACTCCGTCGCGAACGCCGAAAAGAGCGGGCGTATGTGAGCAGTTCTTC. Its translation is CASGTPSRTPKRAGVCEQFF.